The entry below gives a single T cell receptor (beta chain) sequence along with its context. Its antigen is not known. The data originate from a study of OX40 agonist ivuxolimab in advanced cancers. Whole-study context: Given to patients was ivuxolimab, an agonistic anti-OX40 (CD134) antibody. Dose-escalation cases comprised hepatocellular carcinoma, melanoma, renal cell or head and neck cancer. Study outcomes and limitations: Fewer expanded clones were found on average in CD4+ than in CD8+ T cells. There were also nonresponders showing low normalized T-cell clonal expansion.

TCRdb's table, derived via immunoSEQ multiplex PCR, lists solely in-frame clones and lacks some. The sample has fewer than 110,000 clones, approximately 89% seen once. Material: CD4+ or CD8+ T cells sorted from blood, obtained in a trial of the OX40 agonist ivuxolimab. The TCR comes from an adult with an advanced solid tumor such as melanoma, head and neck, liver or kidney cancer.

The CDR3 DNA follows: TGTGCCAGCAGCCCCGGGTCGGGCACGGCAGATACGCAGTATTTT. Protein: CASSPGSGTADTQYF. The chain recombines TRBV5-4 with TRBJ2-3, with D hard to call. This CDR3 has 15 amino acids. V was pared by 4 bases and J by 4 bases, with 16 bases between. Germline values: CDR1 SGHNT, CDR2 YYREEE (reference sequence).